The rows below give T cell receptor beta chains drawn from one sample of a study of ipilimumab plus nivolumab after autologous stem cell transplantation. Generated by immunoSEQ multiplex PCR, the TCRdb table keeps only in-frame clones and is missing some. The sample lists about 84,000 clones, approximately 86% occurring once. Material: PBMCs, obtained in a trial of ipilimumab plus nivolumab as post-transplant consolidation. The receptors were sampled from a male donor with diffuse large B-cell lymphoma. The CDR3 runs from the conserved cysteine through the conserved F or W. Fields, in order: J gene, V gene, clone size, D gene, CDR3 DNA, CDR3 protein. The D gene is left open where the match is weak. Clone size is stated in some rows and not others, as once, few, many or a class when expanded.

TRBJ2-1,TRBV2,-,-,TGCGCCAGCAGTGAAGCAGGGGCGGGGGCTGGCTACAATGAGCAGTTCTTC,CASSEAGAGAGYNEQFF
TRBJ2-5,TRBV7-7,-,TRBD1,TGTGCTAGCAGCCCGACAGGGGAGTACCAAGAGACCCAGTACTTC,CASSPTGEYQETQYF
TRBJ2-1,TRBV5-4,-,TRBD1,TGTGCCAGCAGCTTGGCGGGACAGGGTTCCTACAATGAGCAGTTCTTC,CASSLAGQGSYNEQFF
TRBJ2-3,TRBV2,-,-,TGTGCCAGCAGTGCTGGTACAGATACGCAGTATTTT,CASSAGTDTQYF
TRBJ1-2,TRBV27,-,-,TGTGCCAGCACCCCAGGGTTCTATGGCTACACCTTC,CASTPGFYGYTF
TRBJ1-2,TRBV5-4,-,-,TGTGCCAGCAGCCTTATGGTCGGTAAGCTAAACTATGGCTACACCTTC,CASSLMVGKLNYGYTF
TRBJ2-3,TRBV9,few,-,TGTGCCAGCAGCGTAGGATCGGGGCCCTCGACAGATACGCAGTATTTT,CASSVGSGPSTDTQYF
TRBJ2-7,TRBV18,-,-,TGTGCCAGCTCACCACGGGCTCGAGACTACGAGCAGTACTTC,CASSPRARDYEQYF
TRBJ2-5,TRBV5-1,few,-,TGCGCCAGCAGCGTCGTAGGGGGCGGGGGTGAAGGAGAGACCCAGTACTTC,CASSVVGGGGEGETQYF
TRBJ1-2,TRBV9,-,-,TGTGCCAGCAGCGTAGGGGTAGGAAACTATGGCTACACCTTC,CASSVGVGNYGYTF
TRBJ1-5,TRBV6-1,-,-,TGTGCCAGCAGACCTTGTCAGCCCCAGCATTTT,CASRPCQPQHF
TRBJ2-6,TRBV5-1,-,-,TGCGCCAGCAGCTTGGGCACCCTCTCTGGGGCCAACGTCCTGACTTTC,CASSLGTLSGANVLTF
TRBJ2-1,TRBV11-2,-,TRBD1,TGTGCCAGCAGCCGCGGACAGGGGGTGCGCGGTGAGCAGTTCTTC,CASSRGQGVRGEQFF
TRBJ1-5,TRBV15,-,-,TGTGCCACCAGCAGTAGACAGTTCAATCAGCCCCAGCATTTT,CATSSRQFNQPQHF
TRBJ2-2,TRBV7-2,-,-,TGTGCCAGCAGCTTATCGGCAGGGAATATTCCCGGGGAGCTGTTTTTT,CASSLSAGNIPGELFF
TRBJ2-7,TRBV7-3,-,TRBD1,TGTGCCAGCAGCCCCAAAGGTGGGACAGGGGCCTACGAGCAGTACTTC,CASSPKGGTGAYEQYF
TRBJ1-2,TRBV5-1,-,-,TGCGCCAGCAGCTTGGAGTGGGACGTGTCTGGCTACACCTTC,CASSLEWDVSGYTF
TRBJ2-7,TRBV30,-,TRBD2,TGTGCCTGGAGTGTTCAGCGGGGGATTGAGCAGTACTTC,CAWSVQRGIEQYF
TRBJ2-5,TRBV1,-,-,TGCACCAGCAGCCAAGTGGTTCCGGGGCCACGCCAAGAGACCCAGTACTTC,CTSSQVVPGPRQETQYF
TRBJ1-2,TRBV29-1,-,-,TGCAGCGCCCGCTCTATGGGATCCTTCCCTCACTATGGCTACACCTTC,CSARSMGSFPHYGYTF
TRBJ2-5,TRBV5-5,-,-,TGTGCCAGCAGCTTGACGTCTGGACGGAAGTACTTC,CASSLTSGRKYF
TRBJ2-1,TRBV7-2,-,TRBD2,TGTGCCAGCAGCCCGTTGACTAGCGGGGGGTTGAATGAGCAGTTCTTC,CASSPLTSGGLNEQFF
TRBJ2-5,TRBV9,-,-,TGTGCCAGCAGCACCCGGGGCACAGGGTTGGAGACCCAGTACTTC,CASSTRGTGLETQYF
TRBJ2-7,TRBV5-5,few,-,TGTGCCAGCAGCTTGGGGTCTCCTAGAGGCGAGCAGTACTTC,CASSLGSPRGEQYF
TRBJ2-3,TRBV2,-,-,TGTGCCAGCAGTGGTTGGCTCGATCCGGGTACGCAGTATTTT,CASSGWLDPGTQYF
TRBJ2-7,TRBV5-1,-,-,TGCGCCAGCAGCTTGGGGGGCGACGAGCAGTACTTC,CASSLGGDEQYF
TRBJ2-2,TRBV5-1,-,-,TGCGCCAGCAGCTTGGGTTCGGGTCCCACCGGGGAGCTGTTTTTT,CASSLGSGPTGELFF
TRBJ2-5,TRBV2,-,-,TGTGCCAGCAGTGAAATAAGGCTAGCACTCGGGGAGACCCAGTACTTC,CASSEIRLALGETQYF
TRBJ2-2,TRBV7-2,-,TRBD2,TGTGCCAGCAGCCCTAGCGGGGCTATCGGGGAGCTGTTTTTT,CASSPSGAIGELFF
TRBJ1-4,TRBV18,-,-,TGTGCCAGCTCCCTCCGGATAACTAATGAAAAACTGTTTTTT,CASSLRITNEKLFF
TRBJ2-3,TRBV19,-,TRBD2,TGTGCCAGTAGTATCTCGCGGGGGGGAGATACGCAGTATTTT,CASSISRGGDTQYF
TRBJ2-1,TRBV2,few,-,TGTGCCAGCCACCGACTGACGAATGAGCAGTTCTTC,CASHRLTNEQFF
TRBJ1-6,TRBV18,-,-,TGTGCCAGCTCACACGACTCCTATAATTCACCCCTCCACTTT,CASSHDSYNSPLHF
TRBJ2-5,TRBV13,-,TRBD2,TGTGCCAGCAGCCCCGGACTAGCGGGGGGGCAAGAGACCCAGTACTTC,CASSPGLAGGQETQYF
TRBJ1-4,TRBV5-6,-,-,TGTGCCAGCAGCTTGACAGGGTCCAGGGACGAAAAACTGTTTTTT,CASSLTGSRDEKLFF
TRBJ2-2,TRBV18,-,-,TGTGCCAGCTCAAGGGACACCGGGGAGCTGTTTTTT,CASSRDTGELFF
TRBJ1-2,TRBV7-2,-,-,TGTGCCAGCAGCCACAGGGTGGTTGGCTATGGCTACACCTTC,CASSHRVVGYGYTF
TRBJ1-2,TRBV21-1,-,-,TGTGCCAGCAGCAAAGCGCTGGGGGGAGTTGGCTATGGCTACACCTTC,CASSKALGGVGYGYTF
TRBJ2-7,TRBV5-1,-,-,TGCGCCAGCAGCTTGTACGACGGGGAGGACGAGCAGTACTTC,CASSLYDGEDEQYF
TRBJ2-3,TRBV21-1,-,-,TGTGCCAGCAGCAAAGCGAGCACAGATACGCAGTATTTT,CASSKASTDTQYF
TRBJ2-7,TRBV5-1,-,TRBD1,TGCGCCAGCACCCTACAGGGGGACGAGCAGTACTTC,CASTLQGDEQYF
TRBJ2-3,TRBV7-3,once,-,TGTGCCAGCAGCTTAATGGGGGATACGCAGTATTTT,CASSLMGDTQYF
TRBJ1-1,TRBV6-1,-,-,TGTGCCAGCAGTGAACGTGGAACTGAAGCTTTCTTT,CASSERGTEAFF
TRBJ1-1,TRBV9,-,-,TGTGCCAGCAGCGCCCTCCGGGGCGTCCGGCTCCCTGAAGCTTTCTTT,CASSALRGVRLPEAFF
TRBJ2-1,TRBV7-8,once,-,TGTGCCAGCAGCCGAGGGCTTGGAGGGGGATCTAACAATGAGCAGTTCTTC,CASSRGLGGGSNNEQFF
TRBJ2-3,TRBV2,-,-,TGTGCCAGCAGTGTTGGTATAACTAGCACAGATACGCAGTATTTT,CASSVGITSTDTQYF